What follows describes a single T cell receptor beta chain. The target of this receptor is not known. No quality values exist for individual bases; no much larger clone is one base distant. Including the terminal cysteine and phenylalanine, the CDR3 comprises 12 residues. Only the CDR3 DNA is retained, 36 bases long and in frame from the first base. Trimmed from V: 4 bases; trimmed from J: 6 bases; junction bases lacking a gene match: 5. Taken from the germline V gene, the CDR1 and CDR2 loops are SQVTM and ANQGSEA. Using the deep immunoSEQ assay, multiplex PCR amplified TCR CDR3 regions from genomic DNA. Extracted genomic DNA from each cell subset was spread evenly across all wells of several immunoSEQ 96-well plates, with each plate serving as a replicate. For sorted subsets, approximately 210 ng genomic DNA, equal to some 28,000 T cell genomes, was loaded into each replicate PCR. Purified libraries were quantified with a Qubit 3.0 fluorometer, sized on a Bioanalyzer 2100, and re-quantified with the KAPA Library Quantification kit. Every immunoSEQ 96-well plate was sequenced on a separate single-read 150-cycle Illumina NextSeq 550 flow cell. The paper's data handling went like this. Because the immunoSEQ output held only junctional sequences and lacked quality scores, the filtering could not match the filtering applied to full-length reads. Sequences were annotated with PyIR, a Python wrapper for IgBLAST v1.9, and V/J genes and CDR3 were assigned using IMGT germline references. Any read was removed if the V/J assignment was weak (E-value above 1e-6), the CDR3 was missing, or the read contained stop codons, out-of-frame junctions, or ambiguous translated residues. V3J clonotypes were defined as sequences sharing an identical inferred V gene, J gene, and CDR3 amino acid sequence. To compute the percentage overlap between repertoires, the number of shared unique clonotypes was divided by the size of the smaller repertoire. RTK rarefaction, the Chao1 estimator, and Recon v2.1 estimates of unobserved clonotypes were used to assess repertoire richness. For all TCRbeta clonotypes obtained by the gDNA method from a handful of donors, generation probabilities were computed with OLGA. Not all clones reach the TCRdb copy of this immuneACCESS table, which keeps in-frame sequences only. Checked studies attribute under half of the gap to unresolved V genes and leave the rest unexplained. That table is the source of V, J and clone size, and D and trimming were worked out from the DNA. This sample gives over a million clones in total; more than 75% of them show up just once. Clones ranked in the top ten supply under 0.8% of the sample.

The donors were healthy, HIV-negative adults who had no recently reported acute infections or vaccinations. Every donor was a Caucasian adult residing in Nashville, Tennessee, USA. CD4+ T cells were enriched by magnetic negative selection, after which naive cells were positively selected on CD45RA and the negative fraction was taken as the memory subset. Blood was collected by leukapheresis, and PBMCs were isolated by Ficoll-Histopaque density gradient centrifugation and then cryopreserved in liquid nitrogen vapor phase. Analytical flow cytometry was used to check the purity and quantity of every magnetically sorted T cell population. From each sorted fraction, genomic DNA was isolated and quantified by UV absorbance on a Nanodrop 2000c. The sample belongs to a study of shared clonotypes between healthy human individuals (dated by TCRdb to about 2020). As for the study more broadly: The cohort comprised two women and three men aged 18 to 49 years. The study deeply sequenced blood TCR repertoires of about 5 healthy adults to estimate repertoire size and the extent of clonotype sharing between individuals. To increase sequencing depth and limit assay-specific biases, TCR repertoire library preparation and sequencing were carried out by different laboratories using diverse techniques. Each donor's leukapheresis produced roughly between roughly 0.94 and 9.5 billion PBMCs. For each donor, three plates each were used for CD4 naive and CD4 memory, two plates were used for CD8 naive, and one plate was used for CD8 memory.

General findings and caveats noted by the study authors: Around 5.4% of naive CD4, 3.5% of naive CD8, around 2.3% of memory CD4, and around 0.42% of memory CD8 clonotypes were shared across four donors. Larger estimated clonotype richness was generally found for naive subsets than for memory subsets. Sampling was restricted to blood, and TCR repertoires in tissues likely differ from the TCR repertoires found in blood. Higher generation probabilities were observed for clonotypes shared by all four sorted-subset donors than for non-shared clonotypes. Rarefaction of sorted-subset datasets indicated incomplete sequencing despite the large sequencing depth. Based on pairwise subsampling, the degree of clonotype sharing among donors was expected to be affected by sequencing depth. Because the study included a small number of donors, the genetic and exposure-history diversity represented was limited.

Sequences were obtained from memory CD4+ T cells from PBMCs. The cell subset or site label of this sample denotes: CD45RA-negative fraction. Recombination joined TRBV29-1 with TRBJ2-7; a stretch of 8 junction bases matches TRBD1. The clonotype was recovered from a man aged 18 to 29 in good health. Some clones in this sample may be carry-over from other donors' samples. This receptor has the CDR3 CSVAPGGSEQYF. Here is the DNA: TGCAGCGTTGCCCCAGGGGGCTCCGAGCAGTACTTC.